This T cell receptor (beta chain) was retrieved from a study of blood T cell repertoires in COVID-19. In the original analysis: Using reference gene primer amplification, nucleated cell counts were estimated. Only in-frame clones appear in the TCRdb table, and some are missing; sequencing was by immunoSEQ multiplex PCR. The V and J calls and clone size are taken from that table; D and trimming were inferred from the DNA. Among 100,000 or so clones listed, 81% were seen once. Germline V gene lookup returns CDR1 SQVTM and CDR2 ANQGSEA. The length of the CDR3 is 15 residues. Trimming removed 4 bases from V and 0 bases from J, with 13 bases in between.

This TCR was sampled from a woman aged 70 to 79 with acute or convalescent COVID-19. The sequenced material came from peripheral blood. The chain recombines TRBV29-1 with TRBJ1-3, with D possibly being TRBD1 (5 bases). The CDR3 nucleotides read TGCAGCGTTGGGGGGGACCCTAACTCTGGAAACACCATATATTTT. Protein: CSVGGDPNSGNTIYF.